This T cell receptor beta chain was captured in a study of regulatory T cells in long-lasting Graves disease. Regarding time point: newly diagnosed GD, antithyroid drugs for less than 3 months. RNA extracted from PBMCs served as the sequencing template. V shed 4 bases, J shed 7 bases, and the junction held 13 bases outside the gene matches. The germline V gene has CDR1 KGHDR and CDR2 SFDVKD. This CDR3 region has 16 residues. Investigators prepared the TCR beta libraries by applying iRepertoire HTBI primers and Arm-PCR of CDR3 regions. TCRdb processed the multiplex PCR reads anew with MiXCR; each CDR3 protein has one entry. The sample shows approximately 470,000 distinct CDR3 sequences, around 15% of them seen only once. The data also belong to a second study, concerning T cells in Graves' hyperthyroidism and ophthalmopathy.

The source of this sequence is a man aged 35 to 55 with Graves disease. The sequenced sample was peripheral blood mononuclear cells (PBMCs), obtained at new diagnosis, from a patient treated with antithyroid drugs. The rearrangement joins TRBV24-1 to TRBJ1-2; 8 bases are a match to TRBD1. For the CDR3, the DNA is TGTGCCACCAGTGACCCCATAAACGACAGGGGAGGTGGCTACACCTTC. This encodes CATSDPINDRGGGYTF.